Sequencing of this T cell receptor (beta chain) was carried out in a study of early T cells in non-severe SARS-CoV-2 infection. About the research overall: With bulk RNA from unsorted whole blood as input, sequencing yielded unpaired chains.

A single record per CDR3 protein comes from TCRdb applying MiXCR to the 5' RACE reads. There are 75,000 to 80,000 distinct CDR3 sequences in the sample; approximately 10% occur only once, and approximately 12% lies in the top ten. Trimming took off 4 bases at V and 5 bases at J, with 12 bases between the two ends. The CDR3 consists of 14 residues. This clonotype was seen many times. Here the sequenced sample was whole blood, taken at baseline. The source is an adult who was a healthcare worker with PCR-confirmed SARS-CoV-2 infection or an uninfected control (not recorded which). V usage is TRBV12-3 or TRBV12-4 and J usage is TRBJ1-5, with D tentatively TRBD1 (6 bases). Written as DNA, the CDR3 is TGTGCCAGCAGTTCCTCGACAGGCCATCAGCCCCAGCATTTT. It translates to CASSSSTGHQPQHF.